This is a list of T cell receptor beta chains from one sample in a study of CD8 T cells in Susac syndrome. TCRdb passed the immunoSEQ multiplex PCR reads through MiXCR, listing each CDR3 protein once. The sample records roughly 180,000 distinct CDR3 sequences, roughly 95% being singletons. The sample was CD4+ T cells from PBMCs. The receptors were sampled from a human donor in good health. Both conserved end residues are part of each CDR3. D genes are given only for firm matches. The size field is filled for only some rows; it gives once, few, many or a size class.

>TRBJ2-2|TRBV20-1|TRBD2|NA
CSAPSGGAGELFF
TGCAGTGCTCCTAGCGGGGGAGCCGGGGAGCTGTTTTTT
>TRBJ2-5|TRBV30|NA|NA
CAWSGSGVQETQYF
TGTGCCTGGAGTGGTAGTGGAGTCCAAGAGACCCAGTACTTC
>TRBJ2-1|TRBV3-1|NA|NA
CASKQGNEQFF
TGTGCCAGCAAACAGGGAAATGAGCAGTTCTTC
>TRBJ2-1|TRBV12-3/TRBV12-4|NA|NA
CASSWDFYSYNEQFF
TGTGCCAGCAGTTGGGACTTTTATTCCTACAATGAGCAGTTCTTC
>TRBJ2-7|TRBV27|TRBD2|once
CASSFSPTGGTYEQYF
TGTGCCAGCAGTTTCTCCCCTACGGGAGGGACCTACGAGCAGTACTTC
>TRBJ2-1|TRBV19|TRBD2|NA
CASSPSGGSYNEQFF
TGTGCCAGTAGTCCTAGCGGGGGCTCCTACAATGAGCAGTTCTTC
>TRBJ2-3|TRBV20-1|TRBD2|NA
CSARPTSGRTDTQYF
TGCAGCGCTAGGCCTACTAGCGGGAGGACAGATACGCAGTATTTT
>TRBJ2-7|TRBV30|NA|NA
CAWNLQGGEQYF
TGTGCCTGGAACCTCCAGGGGGGAGAGCAGTACTTC
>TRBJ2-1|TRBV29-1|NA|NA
CSAAFSVASEQFF
TGCAGCGCCGCGTTTTCAGTGGCGAGTGAGCAGTTCTTC
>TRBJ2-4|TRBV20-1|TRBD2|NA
CSANRLAGVINIQYF
TGCAGTGCCAACCGACTAGCGGGAGTCATAAACATTCAGTACTTC
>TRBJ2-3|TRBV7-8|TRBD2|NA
CASSLEGTGGRADTQYF
TGTGCCAGCAGCTTAGAAGGCACCGGCGGGAGGGCAGATACGCAGTATTTT
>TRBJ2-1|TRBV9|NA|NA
CASSSPGVNEQFF
TGTGCCAGCAGCTCCCCAGGGGTCAATGAGCAGTTCTTC
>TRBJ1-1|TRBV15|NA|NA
CATSRERTAMNTEAFF
TGTGCCACCAGCAGAGAACGGACAGCTATGAACACTGAAGCTTTCTTT
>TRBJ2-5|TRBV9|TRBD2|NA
CASSPQTGGPSETQYF
TGTGCCAGCAGCCCCCAGACGGGAGGGCCTTCAGAGACCCAGTACTTC
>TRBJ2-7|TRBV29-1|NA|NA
CSVERGGSYEQYF
TGCAGCGTTGAGCGGGGCGGCTCCTACGAGCAGTACTTC
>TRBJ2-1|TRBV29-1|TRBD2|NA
CSGGLAGRNEQFF
TGCAGCGGGGGACTAGCGGGAAGGAATGAGCAGTTCTTC
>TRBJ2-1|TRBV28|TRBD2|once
CASSSELAGEGEQFF
TGTGCCAGCAGTTCGGAACTAGCGGGAGAGGGTGAGCAGTTCTTC
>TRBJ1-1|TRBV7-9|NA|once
CASSLGMGTEAFF
TGTGCCAGCAGCTTAGGGATGGGCACTGAAGCTTTCTTT
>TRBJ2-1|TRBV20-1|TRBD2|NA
CSAPSVAGREYEQFF
TGCAGTGCTCCTTCGGTAGCGGGGAGGGAGTATGAGCAGTTCTTC
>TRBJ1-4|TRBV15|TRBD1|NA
CATSRDKGTGTEGEKLFF
TGTGCCACCAGCAGAGATAAAGGGACCGGGACAGAGGGTGAAAAACTGTTTTTT
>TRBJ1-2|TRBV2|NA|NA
CASRSTAYISYGYTF
TGTGCCAGCAGGTCGACCGCCTACATTTCCTATGGCTACACCTTC
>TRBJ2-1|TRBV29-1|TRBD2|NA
CSVVASGRSSFYNEQFF
TGCAGCGTTGTGGCTAGCGGGAGGTCCTCATTCTACAATGAGCAGTTCTTC
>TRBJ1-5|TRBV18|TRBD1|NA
CASSWTGGLSNQPQHF
TGTGCCAGCTCGTGGACAGGGGGATTAAGCAATCAGCCCCAGCATTTT
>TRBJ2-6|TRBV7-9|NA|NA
CASSLVAGISSGANVLTF
TGTGCCAGCAGCTTAGTGGCAGGCATAAGCTCTGGGGCCAACGTCCTGACTTTC
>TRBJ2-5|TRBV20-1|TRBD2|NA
CSAPGLAGEETQYF
TGCAGTGCTCCGGGACTAGCGGGGGAAGAGACCCAGTACTTC
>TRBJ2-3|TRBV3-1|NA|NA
CASSWAVEDTQYF
TGTGCCAGCAGCTGGGCCGTGGAAGATACGCAGTATTTT
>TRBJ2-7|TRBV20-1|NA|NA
CSGVSVRSYEQYF
TGCAGTGGGGTTAGCGTCCGCTCCTACGAGCAGTACTTC
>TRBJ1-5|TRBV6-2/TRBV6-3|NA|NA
CAAGGRQPQHF
TGTGCCGCTGGGGGGAGGCAGCCCCAGCATTTT
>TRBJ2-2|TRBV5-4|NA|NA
CASSLESQGGELFF
TGTGCCAGCAGCTTGGAAAGCCAGGGCGGGGAGCTGTTTTTT
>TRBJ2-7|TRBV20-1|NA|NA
CSPISGENYEQYF
TGCAGCCCTATCTCCGGCGAGAACTACGAGCAGTACTTC
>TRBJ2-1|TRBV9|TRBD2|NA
CASSATGGDNEQFF
TGTGCCAGCAGCGCAACGGGGGGAGATAATGAGCAGTTCTTC
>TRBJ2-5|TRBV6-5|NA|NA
CASSYAGAQETQYF
TGTGCCAGCAGTTACGCGGGGGCCCAAGAGACCCAGTACTTC
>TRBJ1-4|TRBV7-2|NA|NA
CASSLGPSGAEEKLFF
TGTGCCAGCAGCCTCGGTCCTTCCGGGGCCGAAGAAAAACTGTTTTTT
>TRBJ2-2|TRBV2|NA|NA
CASSVRTSNTGELFF
TGTGCCAGCAGTGTTAGGACCTCGAACACCGGGGAGCTGTTTTTT
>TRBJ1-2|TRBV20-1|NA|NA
CSASRRRYGYTF
TGCAGTGCTAGCAGACGAAGGTATGGCTACACCTTC
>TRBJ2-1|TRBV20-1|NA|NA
CSAASHLADSYNEQFF
TGCAGTGCTGCCAGTCATTTGGCGGACTCCTACAATGAGCAGTTCTTC
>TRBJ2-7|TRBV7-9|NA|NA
CASSRGGGRDEQYF
TGTGCCAGCAGCAGGGGTGGAGGGCGGGACGAGCAGTACTTC
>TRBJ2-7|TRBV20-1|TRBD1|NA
CSATSGQAYEQYF
TGCAGTGCTACGAGCGGACAGGCCTACGAGCAGTACTTC
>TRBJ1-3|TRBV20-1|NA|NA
CSAKQGYGNTIYF
TGCAGTGCAAAGCAGGGGTACGGAAACACCATATATTTT
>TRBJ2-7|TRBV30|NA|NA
CAWSGTGTVSYEQYF
TGTGCCTGGTCTGGAACCGGGACTGTGTCCTACGAGCAGTACTTC
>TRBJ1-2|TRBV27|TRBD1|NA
CASSWDRVGYGYTF
TGTGCCAGCAGTTGGGACAGGGTCGGCTATGGCTACACCTTC
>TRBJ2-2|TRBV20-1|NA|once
CSARVPGRNTGELFF
TGCAGTGCTAGAGTCCCAGGGCGGAACACCGGGGAGCTGTTTTTT
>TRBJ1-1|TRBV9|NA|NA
CASSVGTLGQAFF
TGTGCCAGCAGCGTAGGGACACTAGGGCAAGCTTTCTTT
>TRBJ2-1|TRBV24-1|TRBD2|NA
CATSDPPRAELAGGPDNEQFF
TGTGCCACCAGTGATCCCCCAAGGGCCGAACTAGCGGGAGGGCCAGACAATGAGCAGTTCTTC
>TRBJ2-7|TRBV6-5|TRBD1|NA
CASSSVTGAYEQYF
TGTGCCAGCAGCTCGGTCACAGGGGCCTACGAGCAGTACTTC
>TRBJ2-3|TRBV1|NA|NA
CTSSQESTIPGDTQYF
TGCACCAGCAGCCAAGAATCGACTATCCCGGGGGATACGCAGTATTTT
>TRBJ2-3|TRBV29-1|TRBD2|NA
CSVRTSGRVLSTDTQYF
TGCAGCGTTCGGACTAGCGGGAGGGTCCTTAGCACAGATACGCAGTATTTT
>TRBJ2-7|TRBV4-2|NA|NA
CASSQETISDEQYF
TGTGCCAGCAGCCAAGAAACTATTTCGGACGAGCAGTACTTC
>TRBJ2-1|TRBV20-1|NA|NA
CSASGDPYNEQFF
TGCAGTGCTAGCGGGGACCCCTACAATGAGCAGTTCTTC
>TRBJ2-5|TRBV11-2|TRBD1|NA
CASRAGGQGRETQYF
TGTGCCAGCAGGGCAGGCGGACAGGGCCGAGAGACCCAGTACTTC
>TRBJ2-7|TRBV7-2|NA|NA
CASSRRSSGASYEQYF
TGTGCCAGCAGCCGAAGGAGCTCAGGGGCTTCCTACGAGCAGTACTTC